Below are 14 T cell receptor beta chains sequenced from a single sample in a study of control samples from healthy donors and cancer patients (TCRdb year 2020). The receptor library was made with the immunoSEQ multiplex PCR assay. Entries here come from immuneACCESS through TCRdb and include only in-frame sequences with V and J called. Some clones fail to appear in such tables; in the studies checked, an unresolved V gene covers under half of the shortfall, and the cause of the remainder is unknown. A total of about 100,000 clones appear in this sample, 85% of them only once. The ten largest clones capture 15% to 20% of the sample. Sequencing was performed on blood. These receptors originate from a man aged 25 to 45 in good health.

The gene calls are TRBV6-1 and TRBJ1-2; tentatively, D is TRBD1 (6 bases). Germline loops: CDR1 MNHNS, CDR2 SASEGT. The V gene lost 0 bases and the J gene lost 1 base, with 15 bases spanning the gap. CDR3 length: 17 residues. The CDR3 nucleotides are TGTGCCAGCAGTGAAGCGCCCCCCGGAGGGGGTAACTATGGCTACACCTTC. This gives the protein CASSEAPPGGGNYGYTF.

This rearrangement joins TRBV28 to TRBJ1-1, with D uncertain. Germline loops: CDR1 MDHEN, CDR2 SYDVKM. This CDR3 is 12 amino acids long. V shed 4 bases and J shed 10 bases, with 13 bases lying between them. The CDR3 reads CASSYSLGGAFF. In DNA form, the CDR3 reads TGTGCCAGCAGTTACTCTCTGGGAGGAGCTTTCTTT.

The V call is TRBV5-1, the J call TRBJ1-2; D gene ambiguous. V shed 4 bases and J shed 4 bases, with 11 bases lying between them. This CDR3 is built from 13 residues. Germline V gives CDR1 SGHRS, CDR2 YFSETQ. The CDR3 sequence is CASSPDGSYGYTF. In DNA form, the CDR3 reads TGCGCCAGCAGCCCGGACGGTTCCTATGGCTACACCTTC.

The chain uses TRBV6-5 and TRBJ2-7; TRBD2 matches at 7 bases. J lost 6 bases, V lost 6 bases, and 11 bases had no gene match. Germline V gene lookup returns CDR1 MNHEY and CDR2 SVGAGI. This CDR3 has 14 amino acids. The CDR3 here is CASRRGGGEGEQYF. CDR3 DNA: TGTGCCAGCAGACGCGGGGGAGGGGAGGGCGAGCAGTACTTC.

The rearrangement links TRBV27 to TRBJ1-3; possible D gene TRBD1, 6 bases. Trimming cost V 6 bases and J 0 bases, with 12 bases left between them. CDR1 and CDR2 (germline): MNHEY, SMNVEV (reference sequence). The CDR3 runs to 15 residues. In DNA form, the CDR3 reads TGTGCCAGCAGGGCCACAGGGAACTCTGGAAACACCATATATTTT. This translates into CASRATGNSGNTIYF.

The V and J genes are TRBV27 and TRBJ2-2; 10 positions agree with TRBD1. The CDR3 runs to 14 residues. Germline V gene lookup returns CDR1 MNHEY and CDR2 SMNVEV (reference sequence). Germline trimming cut 6 bases from V and 6 bases from J; bases unmatched to any gene: 4. The CDR3 loop is CASRGQGLAGELFF. The CDR3 DNA follows: TGTGCCAGCAGGGGACAGGGGCTGGCCGGGGAGCTGTTTTTT.

The chain couples TRBV20-1 to TRBJ1-3, with D tentatively TRBD1 (6 bases). The CDR3 sequence is 13 residues long. The germline gives CDR1 DFQATT, CDR2 SNEGSKA (reference sequence). V was pared by 3 bases and J by 4 bases, with 10 bases between. The CDR3 nucleotides read TGCAGTGCTAGTACAGGGCTAGGAAACACCATATATTTT. Translated, it gives CSASTGLGNTIYF.

The chain carries TRBV6-6 and TRBJ1-2; D gene ambiguous. The length of the CDR3 is 13 residues. CDR1 and CDR2 (germline): MNHNY, SVGAGI (reference sequence). V was clipped by 2 bases and J by 2 bases, with 6 bases between them. This CDR3 reads CASSYGTNYGYTF. CDR3 sequence (DNA): TGTGCCAGCAGTTACGGCACGAACTATGGCTACACCTTC.

The rearrangement links TRBV21-1 to TRBJ2-3; the D call in the table, TRBD1, was not verified against the DNA. TRBV21-1 is noted as a pseudogene. The CDR3 consists of 15 residues. CDR3 nucleotide sequence: TGTGCCAGCAGCCGATGGACAGGAACCACAGATACGCAGTATTTT. Its protein is CASSRWTGTTDTQYF.

J is TRBJ2-7 and V is TRBV28, with D hard to call. V was cut by 2 bases and J by 3 bases, with 11 bases left in between. Germline-derived CDR1 and CDR2 are MDHEN and SYDVKM. The length of the CDR3 is 14 residues. The CDR3 region has the DNA TGTGCCAGCAGTTTACCCGTTGGGGTCTACGAGCAGTACTTC. Amino acids: CASSLPVGVYEQYF.

J is TRBJ1-3 and V is TRBV12-3 or TRBV12-4; D call uncertain. CDR3 length: 12 amino acids. Trimming took 3 bases from V and 8 from J, leaving 8 bases between them. CDR3 sequence (DNA): TGTGCCAGCAGTTTGGTGGGGTACACCATATATTTT. As protein: CASSLVGYTIYF.

The chain uses TRBV7-9 and TRBJ1-5; TRBD1 matches at 8 bases. The J segment lost 0 bases and the V segment lost 5 bases, leaving 0 bases of the junction unmatched. Germline lookup yields CDR1 SEHNR and CDR2 FQNEAQ (reference sequence). The CDR3 has 14 amino acids. CDR3 DNA: TGTGCCAGCAGCGGGACAGGTAGCAATCAGCCCCAGCATTTT. It translates to CASSGTGSNQPQHF. The full variable domain, in which reference TRBV7-9 and TRBJ1-5 provide the parts outside the CDR3, is DTGVSQNPRHKITKRGQNVTFRCDPISEHNRLYWYRQTLGQGPEFLTYFQNEAQLEKSRLLSDRFSAERPKGSFSTLEIQRTEQGDSAMYLCASSGTGSNQPQHFGDGTRLSIL.

The chain is built from TRBV5-1 and TRBJ2-2; tentative D call: TRBD1 (5 bases). In germline, CDR1 is SGHRS, CDR2 YFSETQ. The CDR3 sequence is 15 residues long. V lost 4 bases and J 3 bases, leaving 13 bases between the germline ends. Here the CDR3 reads CASSGVTAYTGELFF. Written as DNA, the CDR3 is TGCGCCAGCAGCGGGGTGACAGCCTACACCGGGGAGCTGTTTTTT.

The V gene is TRBV30, the J gene TRBJ2-2, with TRBD1 identical over 7 bases. Germline V gene sequence: CDR1 GTSNPN, CDR2 SVGIG (reference sequence). Trimming at V came to 5 bases and at J to 2 bases, leaving 5 bases not matched to a gene. The CDR3 has 14 residues. This CDR3 reads CAWRRDSNTGELFF. The CDR3 nucleotides read TGTGCCTGGCGCCGGGACAGTAACACCGGGGAGCTGTTTTTT. Full variable domain (rest looked up from reference TRBV30 and TRBJ2-2): SQTIHQWPATLVQPVGSPLSLECTVEGTSNPNLYWYRQAAGRGLQLLFYSVGIGQISSEVPQNLSASRPQDRQFILSSKKLLLSDSGFYLCAWRRDSNTGELFFGEGSRLTVL.